Sequencing of this T cell receptor (beta chain) was carried out in a study of metastatic and nonmetastatic thyroid tumors. Overall study: Samples came from malignant and benign thyroid patients, and repertoires were compared across blood and tumor or nodule tissue.

Overall study results and limits: When malignant thyroid tumors were compared with benign nodules, TCR beta diversity was reportedly significantly higher in the malignant tumors. This held in both blood and tumor samples.

Authors' methods: Researchers built a distant-metastasis classifier for papillary thyroid cancer that drew on CDR3 differences across clinicopathological groups. Using MiXCR, TCRdb reanalyzed the PCR reads. These V and J calls are TCRdb output, not the study's own analysis. There are tens of thousands of clones in the sample; under 15% occur only once, and over 7% lies in the top ten. No treatment of any kind had been given to any patient before thyroid surgery. From germline, CDR1 is DFQATT and CDR2 SNEGSKA (reference sequence). V was clipped by 3 bases and J by 4 bases, with 15 bases between them. This CDR3 has 14 amino acids. Remarks on this clone: Its antigen is unidentified. A much larger clone is a single base away; this may be a read error.

This TCR derives from a female donor with papillary thyroid cancer or a benign thyroid nodule (not recorded which). Some clones in this sample may be carry-over from other donors' samples. The sequenced sample was tumor tissue. The genes are TRBV20-1 and TRBJ2-5; TRBD1 is a possible D gene (5 bases). The chain's CDR3 is CSASISQRGETQYF. CDR3 DNA: TGCAGTGCTAGTATCAGCCAAAGGGGAGAGACCCAGTACTTC.